This T cell receptor beta chain is from a study of molecular identifiers for immune sequencing clone quantification. On the study more broadly: In replicates, RNA from around 20,000 or 100,000 naive CD8 cells was divided five ways and four parts were sequenced.

This clonotype appeared many times. The antigen remains undetermined. V trimming: 2 bases; J trimming: 4 bases; junction bases outside the gene matches: 7. CDR3 length: 16 residues. Germline loops: CDR1 DFQATT, CDR2 SNEGSKA (reference sequence). Overall study results and limits: Clones of above 20 RNA copies carried over 99% of effector molecules; in naive cells they carried under 1%.

The authors gated naive CD8 T cells as CD8+CD4-CCR7+CD45RA+ for sorting. As previously described, bulk TCR libraries were made using listed TCR primers. TCRdb re-analysed the PCR reads in MiXCR, keeping a single row per CDR3 protein. The sample includes about 63,000 distinct CDR3 sequences, 15% to 20% of them seen just once. This receptor was taken from a human donor in good health. Some libraries in this study had Jurkat cell RNA spiked in. The chain links TRBV20-1 to TRBJ2-1, with 11 bases lining up with TRBD2. Sequenced input: naive CD8+ T cells from blood, with Jurkat cell RNA spiked in. The subset is: FACS-sorted CD8+CD4-CCR7+CD45RA+ naive T cells. The CDR3 bases are TGCAGTGCTAGATCTTTAGCGGGAGGGCTATACAATGAGCAGTTCTTC. This translates into CSARSLAGGLYNEQFF.